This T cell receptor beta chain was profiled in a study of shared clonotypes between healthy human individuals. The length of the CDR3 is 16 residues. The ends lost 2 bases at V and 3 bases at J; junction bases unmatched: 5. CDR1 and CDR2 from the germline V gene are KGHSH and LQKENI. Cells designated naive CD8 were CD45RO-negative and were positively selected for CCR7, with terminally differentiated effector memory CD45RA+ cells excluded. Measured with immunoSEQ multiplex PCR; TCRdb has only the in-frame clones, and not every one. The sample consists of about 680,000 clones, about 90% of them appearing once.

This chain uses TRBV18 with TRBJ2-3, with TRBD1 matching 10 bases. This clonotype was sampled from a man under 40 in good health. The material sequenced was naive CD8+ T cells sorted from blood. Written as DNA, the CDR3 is TGTGCCAGCTCACCATGGGACAGGGGCTTTACAGATACGCAGTATTTT. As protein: CASSPWDRGFTDTQYF.